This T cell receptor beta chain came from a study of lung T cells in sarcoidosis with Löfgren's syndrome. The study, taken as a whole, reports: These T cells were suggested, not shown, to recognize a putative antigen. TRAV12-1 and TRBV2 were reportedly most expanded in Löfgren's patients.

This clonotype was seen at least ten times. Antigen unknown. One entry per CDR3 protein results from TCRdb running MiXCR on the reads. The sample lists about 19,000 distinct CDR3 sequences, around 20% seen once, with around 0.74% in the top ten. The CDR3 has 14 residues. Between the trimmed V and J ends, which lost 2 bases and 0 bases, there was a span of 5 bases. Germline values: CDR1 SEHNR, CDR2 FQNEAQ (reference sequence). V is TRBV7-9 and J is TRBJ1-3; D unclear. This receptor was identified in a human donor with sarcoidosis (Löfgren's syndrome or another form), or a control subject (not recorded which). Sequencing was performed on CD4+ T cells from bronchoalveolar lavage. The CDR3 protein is CASSLTLSGNTIYF. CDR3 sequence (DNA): TGTGCCAGCAGCTTAACTCTCTCTGGAAACACCATATATTTT.